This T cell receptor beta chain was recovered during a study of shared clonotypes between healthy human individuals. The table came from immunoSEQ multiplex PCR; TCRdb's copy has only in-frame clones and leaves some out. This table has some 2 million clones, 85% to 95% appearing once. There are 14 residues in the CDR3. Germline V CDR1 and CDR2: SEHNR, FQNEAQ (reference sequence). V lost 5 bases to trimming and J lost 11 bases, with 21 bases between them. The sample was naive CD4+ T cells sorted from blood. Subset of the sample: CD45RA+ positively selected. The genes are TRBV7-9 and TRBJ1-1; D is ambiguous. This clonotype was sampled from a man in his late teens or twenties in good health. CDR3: CASSRTAVQLGAFF. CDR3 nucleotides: TGTGCCAGCAGCCGGACGGCGGTCCAATTGGGGGCTTTCTTT.